This passage covers 24 T cell receptor beta chains from one sample sequenced in a study of lymphopenia after photon versus proton radiotherapy. Sequenced by immunoSEQ multiplex PCR; TCRdb stores in-frame clones only, minus some. The sample has some 42,000 clones; around 83% are singletons. Sequenced material: peripheral blood, taken from a patient treated with proton-based radiotherapy. The receptors derive from a woman between 65 and 79 years old with pancreatic cancer.

The V call is TRBV5-1, the J call TRBJ2-7; 7 bases agree with TRBD1. CDR1 and CDR2 (germline): SGHRS, YFSETQ. The CDR3 is 12 amino acids. Trimming cost V 9 bases and J 6 bases; bases outside gene matches: 9. CDR3 sequence: CATSATGREQYF. Here the CDR3 DNA reads TGCGCCACCTCGGCGACAGGGCGCGAGCAGTACTTC.

The chain employs TRBV6-6 and TRBJ2-7, with a possible D match to TRBD1 (6 bases). This CDR3 has 15 residues. The ends were cut back, 6 bases at V and 4 bases at J, with 19 bases in the middle. CDR1 is MNHNY, CDR2 SVGAGI, per germline (reference sequence). Here the CDR3 reads CASRDSSVGGYEQYF. In nucleotides, the CDR3 is TGTGCCAGCAGGGACAGTTCCGTAGGAGGTTACGAGCAGTACTTC.

This clone was seen once. The junction and the germline gene differ at one end; a read error may be behind it. This sequence joins TRBV7-7 and TRBJ2-3, with 7 bases that match TRBD2. The CDR3 is 15 amino acids. Looked up from germline, CDR1 is SSHAT and CDR2 is FNYEAQ (reference sequence). The CDR3 sequence is CASSSGPREGDTQYF. CDR3 DNA: TGTGCTAGCAGCTCGGGTCCGAGGGAGGGAGATACGCAGTATTTT.

The chain links TRBV19 to TRBJ2-1; 16 nucleotides line up with TRBD2. The trim removed 6 bases at V and 7 bases at J, leaving 3 bases unmatched. This CDR3 comprises 15 residues. Germline V CDR1 and CDR2: LNHDA, SQIVND (reference sequence). Here the CDR3 DNA reads TGTGCCAGTAGCCCGGGACTAGCGGGAGGGAATGAGCAGTTCTTC. Protein: CASSPGLAGGNEQFF.

The rearrangement links TRBV2 to TRBJ1-2; TRBD1 might be the D (6 bases). There are 14 residues in the CDR3. The V gene's germline CDR1 is SNHLY and CDR2 FYNNEI. Between the trimmed V and J ends, which lost 6 bases and 6 bases, there was a span of 17 bases. The CDR3 spells CASRLDSRGHGYTF. The DNA of the CDR3 is TGTGCCAGCAGGCTAGACAGCAGGGGCCATGGCTACACCTTC.

This clone was seen only once. V usage is TRBV6-4 and J usage is TRBJ1-1, with D perhaps TRBD1 (6 bases). The CDR3 runs to 13 residues. Trimming took 6 bases from V and 1 from J, leaving 9 bases between them. CDR1 MRHNA and CDR2 SNTAGT come from the germline V gene. In nucleotides, the CDR3 is TGTGCCAGCAGGACACAGGGGAACACTGAAGCTTTCTTT. Amino acids: CASRTQGNTEAFF.

Concerning this clone: The sample has other DNA sequences that encode this CDR3 too. The rearrangement uses TRBV5-4 and TRBJ2-3, with D unresolved. Per the germline V gene, CDR1 is SGHNT and CDR2 is YYREEE (reference sequence). The CDR3 contains 12 residues. V was clipped by 4 bases and J by 0 bases, with 3 bases between them. CDR3 residues: CASSRSTDTQYF. As DNA, the CDR3 is TGTGCCAGCAGCCGGAGCACAGATACGCAGTATTTT.

The CDR3 coding sequence is TGTGCTAGTGGCCCCGGGACAGTCGAAAAACTGTTTTTT. It codes for CASGPGTVEKLFF. This rearrangement joins TRBV12-5 to TRBJ1-4; 7 nucleotides line up with TRBD1. CDR1 is LGHNT, CDR2 FRNRAP, per germline. The ends lost 6 bases at V and 8 bases at J; junction bases unmatched: 6. The CDR3 is 13 residues long.

The V call is TRBV7-8, the J call TRBJ2-1; no definite D call. The V gene lost 0 bases and the J gene lost 0 bases, with 18 bases spanning the gap. The CDR3 is 19 amino acids. Germline V gene sequence: CDR1 SGHVS, CDR2 FQNEAQ. The CDR3 loop reads CASSLASPRQSSSYNEQFF. The CDR3 DNA reads TGTGCCAGCAGCTTAGCAAGCCCCCGACAATCCAGCTCCTACAATGAGCAGTTCTTC.

This clone appeared a few times. This chain connects TRBV7-9 to TRBJ2-7; no definite D call. V gave up 0 bases and J gave up 7 bases, with 13 bases separating them. The germline V gene has CDR1 SEHNR and CDR2 FQNEAQ (reference sequence). The CDR3 is 14 residues long. CDR3 amino acids: CASSLAPGIGEQYF. The CDR3 region has the DNA TGTGCCAGCAGCTTAGCGCCTGGGATCGGGGAGCAGTACTTC. Combining the CDR3 with reference TRBV7-9 and TRBJ2-7 gives the whole variable domain DTGVSQNPRHKITKRGQNVTFRCDPISEHNRLYWYRQTLGQGPEFLTYFQNEAQLEKSRLLSDRFSAERPKGSFSTLEIQRTEQGDSAMYLCASSLAPGIGEQYFGPGTRLTVT.

This chain links TRBV7-3 with TRBJ2-3; 8 positions match TRBD1. In germline, CDR1 is SGHTA, CDR2 FQGTGA. Trimming cost V 5 bases and J 3 bases; bases outside gene matches: 7. This CDR3 is 15 amino acids long. The CDR3 region is CASSPGQGLTDTQYF. The DNA of the CDR3 is TGTGCCAGCAGCCCAGGACAGGGCTTGACAGATACGCAGTATTTT.

Concerning this clone itself: A far larger clone is a single base away, which makes a read error likely. The sample holds other DNA sequences that translate to the same CDR3. This chain links TRBV9 with TRBJ2-7; perhaps D is TRBD1 or TRBD2 (6 bases each). V gave up 3 bases and J gave up 1 base, with 14 bases separating them. Germline CDR1 SGDLS, CDR2 YYNGEE. This CDR3 is built from 15 residues. CDR3 coding DNA: TGTGCCAGCAGCGAGGGCCAGGGGACTTCCTACGAGCAGTACTTC. It codes for CASSEGQGTSYEQYF.

The DNA of the CDR3 is TGTGCCAGCAGCTTAGGTATAAGTCGGCAGGGATCCGATGAGCAGTTCTTC. This encodes CASSLGISRQGSDEQFF. The chain links TRBV11-2 to TRBJ2-1; TRBD1 might be the D (5 bases). The V and J ends lost 1 base and 8 bases respectively, with 21 bases between them. From germline, CDR1 is SGHAT and CDR2 FQNNGV. The CDR3 has 17 residues.

This clone occurred once. The chain links TRBV5-1 to TRBJ2-5; weak D call: TRBD2 (5 bases). CDR3 length: 15 amino acids. CDR1 is SGHRS, CDR2 YFSETQ, per germline. The V gene lost 0 bases and the J gene lost 1 base, with 10 bases spanning the gap. As DNA, the CDR3 is TGCGCCAGCAGCTTGGACGGGAATGTCCAAGAGACCCAGTACTTC. It is translated as CASSLDGNVQETQYF.

The chain couples TRBV19 to TRBJ2-5, with D uncertain. Germline V CDR1 and CDR2: LNHDA, SQIVND (reference sequence). The length of the CDR3 is 13 residues. Trimming removed 8 bases at V and 2 bases at J, with 12 bases between. The CDR3 protein is CASAFGSQETQYF. The CDR3 DNA follows: TGTGCCAGTGCCTTTGGGTCTCAAGAGACCCAGTACTTC.

This clone was observed a few times. V usage is TRBV15 and J usage is TRBJ2-2; D ambiguous. The CDR3 length is 14 residues. Germline V CDR1 and CDR2: LNHNV, YYDKDF (reference sequence). With 5 bases removed from V and 1 base from J, the gap between germline ends came to 8 bases. The CDR3 bases are TGTGCCACCAGCGGTCCAGGGAACACCGGGGAGCTGTTTTTT. Encoded protein: CATSGPGNTGELFF.

This rearrangement joins TRBV4-1 to TRBJ1-2; D ambiguous. The CDR3 length is 16 residues. The germline V gene has CDR1 MGHRA and CDR2 YSYEKL. The V and J ends lost 4 bases and 8 bases respectively, with 23 bases between them. CDR3 protein: CASSPQERAPGSGYTF. In DNA form, the CDR3 reads TGCGCCAGCAGCCCTCAAGAGAGAGCCCCAGGTTCAGGCTACACCTTC.

The chain uses TRBV4-3 and TRBJ2-7, with 9 bases that match TRBD1. CDR3 length: 17 residues. CDR1 is LGHNA, CDR2 YSLEER, per germline. V lost 0 bases and J lost 5; bases outside the gene matches: 11. CDR3 region: CASSQEGPRTGDHEQYF. As DNA, the CDR3 is TGCGCCAGCAGCCAAGAGGGCCCGCGGACAGGGGATCACGAGCAGTACTTC.

The chain recombines TRBV2 with TRBJ2-1; 11 nucleotides match TRBD2. This CDR3 contains 16 residues. Germline-derived CDR1 and CDR2 are SNHLY and FYNNEI. J was trimmed by 4 bases and V by 6 bases; bases with no gene match: 8. CDR3 nucleotides: TGTGCCAGCAGAGAACAAGGGACTAGCGGTTACAATGAGCAGTTCTTC. Residues: CASREQGTSGYNEQFF.

V gene TRBV11-3 combines with J gene TRBJ2-2, with TRBD1 as a possible D gene (5 bases). V lost 0 bases and J lost 6, with 11 bases in between. CDR3 length: 15 residues. The V gene's germline CDR1 is SGHNT and CDR2 YENEEA. In DNA, the CDR3 is TGTGCCAGCAGCTTAGACAGGGTTGGAGCCGGGGAGCTGTTTTTT. The encoded protein is CASSLDRVGAGELFF. Drawing the rest from reference TRBV11-3 and TRBJ2-2, the complete variable domain is EAGVVQSPRYKIIEKKQPVAFWCNPISGHNTLYWYLQNLGQGPELLIRYENEEAVDDSQLPKDRFSAERLKGVDSTLKIQPAELGDSAVYLCASSLDRVGAGELFFGEGSRLTVL.

This chain uses TRBV11-2 with TRBJ2-2; D is perhaps TRBD2 (5 bases). Deletions cut 3 bases from V and 6 bases from J, with 11 bases between. Germline V lookup: CDR1 SGHAT, CDR2 FQNNGV. CDR3 length: 14 amino acids. The CDR3 nucleotides are TGTGCCAGCAGCTTCCGAGCGGACTCCGGGGAGCTGTTTTTT. Its translation: CASSFRADSGELFF.

In DNA form, the CDR3 reads TGTGCCACCAGCAGAGACCGGACTAGCGGGTTGAGGGACTACAATGAGCAGTTCTTC. This sequence encodes CATSRDRTSGLRDYNEQFF. V gene TRBV15 combines with J gene TRBJ2-1; TRBD2 matches at 11 bases. Trimming took 0 bases from V and 3 from J; bases not matched to a gene: 10. The CDR3 has 19 amino acids. From germline, CDR1 is LNHNV and CDR2 YYDKDF (reference sequence).

In its sample, this clone was seen once. The chain recombines TRBV6-1 with TRBJ2-1, with 9 bases lining up with TRBD1. V shed 8 bases and J 6 bases; nucleotides not matched to a gene: 5. From germline, CDR1 is MNHNS and CDR2 SASEGT. The CDR3 runs to 13 residues. Here the CDR3 reads CASRDRVSNEQFF. As DNA, the CDR3 is TGTGCCAGCCGGGACAGGGTTAGCAATGAGCAGTTCTTC.

This sequence joins TRBV5-4 and TRBJ2-5; D is perhaps TRBD2 (6 bases). The CDR3 sequence is 13 residues long. In germline, CDR1 is SGHNT, CDR2 YYREEE (reference sequence). V was shortened by 2 bases and J by 5 bases, with 10 bases between the two germline ends. CDR3 sequence (DNA): TGTGCCAGCAGCTTTCGCGGGACGGAGACCCAGTACTTC. It yields the protein CASSFRGTETQYF.